Described below is a single TCR beta chain sequence and its context. This specimen comes from a study of shared T cell receptors in the human thymus. The germline gives CDR1 ENHRY, CDR2 SYGVKD. V was trimmed by 2 bases and J by 5 bases, leaving 4 bases between them. The CDR3 is made up of 12 amino acids. The assay was immunoSEQ multiplex PCR, and TCRdb's table has in-frame clones only and misses some. The sample yields more than 300,000 clones, 85% to 95% seen once. The sequenced sample was thymocytes. The sequence was obtained from a human donor. The V and J genes are TRBV10-3 and TRBJ2-1; D not resolved. This CDR3 is CAISERDNEQFF. In DNA, the CDR3 is TGTGCCATCAGTGAGAGGGACAATGAGCAGTTCTTC.